This T cell receptor beta chain was sequenced in a study of T-cell reconstitution after alpha-beta-depleted transplantation in children. Study conclusions and caveats: About two months after transplant, alpha-beta T cells reportedly came from several hundred expanded graft clones.

CDR3 length: 20 residues. Trimming took 3 bases from V and 0 from J; bases not matched to a gene: 17. Looked up from germline, CDR1 is DFQATT and CDR2 is SNEGSKA (reference sequence). In the case of this clonotype: The antigen is undetermined.

Preparation of the TCRbeta library involved a method that used unique molecular identifiers. TCRdb used MiXCR to reprocess the PCR reads, holding one entry per CDR3 protein. The table lists 450,000 to 550,000 distinct CDR3 sequences, roughly an eighth of them singletons. V usage is TRBV20-1 and J usage is TRBJ2-3; the match to TRBD2 covers 11 bases. This clonotype was sampled from a female patient aged 2 to 10 who had a stem cell transplant for aplastic anemia, so the T cells may come from the graft donor. Here the sequenced sample was PBMCs, mostly from graft donor cells, taken 180 days after TCRalphabeta/CD19-depleted stem cell transplant. The CDR3 loop reads CSASPPLAGGHEISTDTQYF. The CDR3 nucleotides are TGCAGTGCTAGCCCCCCCTTAGCGGGAGGGCATGAGATCAGCACAGATACGCAGTATTTT.